This TCR beta chain was sequenced for a study of shared clonotypes between healthy human individuals. HIV-negative, healthy adults without recent acute infections or vaccinations were the donors. A remark on this clone: The antigen is not known.

V trimming: 1 base; J trimming: 5 bases; junction bases outside the gene matches: 7. This CDR3 comprises 15 residues. The germline CDR1 and CDR2 sequences are SGHTA and FQGTGA. Data came from immunoSEQ multiplex PCR; TCRdb stores just in-frame clones and leaves some out. This table has over 95,000 clones, 55% to 70% appearing once. Study-wide points: Compared with clonotypes that all four donors shared, non-shared clonotypes had lower generation probabilities. Clonotype sharing across four donors was observed for 4.5% to 6.5% of naive CD4 clonotypes.

The sequence was collected from a woman under 40 in good health. The sample comprised memory CD8+ T cells sorted from blood. Subset indicated: CD45RO+ cells pooled with CCR7-negative TemRA cells. This rearrangement joins TRBV7-3 to TRBJ1-1; TRBD1 aligns across 7 bases. CDR3 sequence: CASSLMPGGTTEAFF. Written as DNA, the CDR3 is TGTGCCAGCAGCTTAATGCCAGGGGGAACAACTGAAGCTTTCTTT. The entire variable domain, with the rest obtained from reference TRBV7-3 and TRBJ1-1, is as follows: GAGVSQTPSNKVTEKGKYVELRCDPISGHTALYWYRQSLGQGPEFLIYFQGTGAADDSGLPNDRFFAVRPEGSVSTLKIQRTERGDSAVYLCASSLMPGGTTEAFFGQGTRLTVV.